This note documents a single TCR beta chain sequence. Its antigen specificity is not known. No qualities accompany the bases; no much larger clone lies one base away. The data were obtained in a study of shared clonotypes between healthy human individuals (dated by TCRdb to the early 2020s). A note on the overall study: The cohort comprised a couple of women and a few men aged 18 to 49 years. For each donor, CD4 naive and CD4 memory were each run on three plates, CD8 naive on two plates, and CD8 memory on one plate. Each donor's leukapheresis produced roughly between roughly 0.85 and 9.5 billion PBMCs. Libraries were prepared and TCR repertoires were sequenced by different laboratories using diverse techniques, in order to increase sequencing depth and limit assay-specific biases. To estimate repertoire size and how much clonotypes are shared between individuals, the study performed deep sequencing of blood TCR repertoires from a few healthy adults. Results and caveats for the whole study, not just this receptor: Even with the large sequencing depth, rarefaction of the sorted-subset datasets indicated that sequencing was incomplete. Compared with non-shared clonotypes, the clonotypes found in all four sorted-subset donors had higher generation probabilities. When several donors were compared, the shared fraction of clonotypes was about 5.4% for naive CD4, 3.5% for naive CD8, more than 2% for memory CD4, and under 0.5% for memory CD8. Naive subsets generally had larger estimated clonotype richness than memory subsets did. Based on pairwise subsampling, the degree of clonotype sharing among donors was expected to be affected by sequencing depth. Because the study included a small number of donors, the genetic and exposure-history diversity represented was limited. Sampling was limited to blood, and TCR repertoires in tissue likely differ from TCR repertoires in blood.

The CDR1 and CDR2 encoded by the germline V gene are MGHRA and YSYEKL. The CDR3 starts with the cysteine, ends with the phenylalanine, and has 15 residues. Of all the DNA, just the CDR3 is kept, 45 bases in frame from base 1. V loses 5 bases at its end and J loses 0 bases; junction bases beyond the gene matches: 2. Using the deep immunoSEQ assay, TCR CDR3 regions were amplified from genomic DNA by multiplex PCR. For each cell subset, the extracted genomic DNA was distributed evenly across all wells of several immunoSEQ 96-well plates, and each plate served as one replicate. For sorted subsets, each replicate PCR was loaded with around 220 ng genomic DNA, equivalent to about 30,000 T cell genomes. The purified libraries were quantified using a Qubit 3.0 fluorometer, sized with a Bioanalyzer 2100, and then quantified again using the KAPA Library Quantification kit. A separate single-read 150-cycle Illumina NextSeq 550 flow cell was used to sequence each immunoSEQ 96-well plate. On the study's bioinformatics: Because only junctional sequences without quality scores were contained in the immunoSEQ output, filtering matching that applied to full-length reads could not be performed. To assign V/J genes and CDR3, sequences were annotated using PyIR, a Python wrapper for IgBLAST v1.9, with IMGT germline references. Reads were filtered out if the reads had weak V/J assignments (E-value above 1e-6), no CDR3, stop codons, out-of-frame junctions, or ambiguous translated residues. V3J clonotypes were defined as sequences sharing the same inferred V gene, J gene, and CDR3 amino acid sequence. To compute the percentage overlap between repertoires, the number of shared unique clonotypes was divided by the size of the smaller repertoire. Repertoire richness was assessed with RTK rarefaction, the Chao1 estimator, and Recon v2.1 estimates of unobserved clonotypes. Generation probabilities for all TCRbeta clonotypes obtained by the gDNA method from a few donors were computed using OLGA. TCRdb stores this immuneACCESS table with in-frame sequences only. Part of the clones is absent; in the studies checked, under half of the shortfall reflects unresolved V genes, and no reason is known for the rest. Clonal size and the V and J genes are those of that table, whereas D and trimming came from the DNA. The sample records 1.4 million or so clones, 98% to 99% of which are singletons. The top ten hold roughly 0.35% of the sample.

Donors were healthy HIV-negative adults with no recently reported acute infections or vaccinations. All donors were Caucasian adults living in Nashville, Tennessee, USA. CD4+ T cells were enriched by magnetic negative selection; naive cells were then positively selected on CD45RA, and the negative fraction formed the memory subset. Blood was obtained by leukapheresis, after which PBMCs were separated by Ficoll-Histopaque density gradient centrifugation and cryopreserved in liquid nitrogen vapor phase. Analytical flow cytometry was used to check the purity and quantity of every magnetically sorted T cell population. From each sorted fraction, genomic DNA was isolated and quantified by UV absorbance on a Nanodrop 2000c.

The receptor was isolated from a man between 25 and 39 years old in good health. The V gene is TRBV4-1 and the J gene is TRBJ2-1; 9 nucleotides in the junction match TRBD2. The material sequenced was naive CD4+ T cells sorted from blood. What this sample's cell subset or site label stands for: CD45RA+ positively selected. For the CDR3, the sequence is CASSKAGGSYNEQFF. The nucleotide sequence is TGCGCCAGCAGCAAAGCGGGAGGCTCCTACAATGAGCAGTTCTTC.